The subject of this entry is one T cell receptor beta chain. The antigen is not known. Per the germline V gene, CDR1 is SGHNT and CDR2 is YENEEA. The CDR3 is 14 amino acids. Between the trimmed V and J ends, which lost 5 bases and 4 bases, there was a span of 12 bases. Method: immunoSEQ multiplex PCR; TCRdb's copy keeps in-frame clones and lacks some. In the table there are about 65,000 clones, 80% to 90% of which are singletons. Before the COVID-19 pandemic, during about 2010-2018, CD4+ T cells were taken from unexposed donors. The entry originates in a study of CD4 T cells in relation to SARS-CoV-2 and coronaviruses. Looking at the study overall: The restricting HLA molecule for shared crossreactive spike epitopes was mapped. Study findings and constraints: Compared with monoreactive clones, crossreactive clones showed significantly weaker SARS-CoV-2 expansion. Culture-expanded clones reflect memory recall rather than primary priming during culture. Roughly 69% of donors had memory CD4+ clonotypes crossrecognizing SARS-CoV-2 and common cold coronavirus spike.

Sample: memory CD4+ T cells from PBMCs. The origin of this receptor is a human donor in good health. The chain uses TRBV11-3 and TRBJ2-1; D tentatively fits TRBD1 or TRBD2 (5 bases each). DNA of the CDR3: TGTGCCAGCAGCCCCGGGGACCAGTACAATGAGCAGTTCTTC. Translating gives CASSPGDQYNEQFF.